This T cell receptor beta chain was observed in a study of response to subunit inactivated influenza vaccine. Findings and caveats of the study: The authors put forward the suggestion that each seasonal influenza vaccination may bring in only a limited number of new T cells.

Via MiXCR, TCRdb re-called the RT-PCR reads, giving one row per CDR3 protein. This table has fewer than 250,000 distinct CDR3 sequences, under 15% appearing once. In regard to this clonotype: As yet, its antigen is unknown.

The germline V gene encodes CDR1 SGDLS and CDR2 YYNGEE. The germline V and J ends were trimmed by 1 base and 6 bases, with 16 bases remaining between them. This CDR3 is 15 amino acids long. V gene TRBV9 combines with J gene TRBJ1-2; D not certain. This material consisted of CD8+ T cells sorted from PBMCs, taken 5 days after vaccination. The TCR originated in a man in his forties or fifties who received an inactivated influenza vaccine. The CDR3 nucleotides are TGTGCCAGCAGCGTACGCGGGAATACAAGAGATGGCTACACCTTC. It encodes CASSVRGNTRDGYTF.